This T cell receptor beta chain appears in the sequencing data of a study of control samples from healthy donors and cancer patients. Using immunoSEQ multiplex PCR, the repertoire was profiled, and TCRdb retains in-frame clones only, with some absent. The sample has 150,000 to 200,000 clones, 75% to 95% seen once. The germline V gene has CDR1 ENHRY and CDR2 SYGVKD. V gave up 9 bases and J gave up 2 bases; unmatched junction bases: 14. The CDR3 has 17 residues. What was sequenced was blood. The clonotype originates from a woman aged 40 to 50 in good health. The V gene is TRBV10-3, the J gene TRBJ2-2; 8 nucleotides align to TRBD2. The CDR3 coding sequence is TGTGCCATTTCCCAGGGCGGGGGGATCCTTAACACCGGGGAGCTGTTTTTT. Translation: CAISQGGGILNTGELFF.